This paragraph covers one TCR beta chain sequence. This clonotype came up many times. No antigen is known for it. Base qualities are not recorded, but no much larger clone differs from it by a single base. The label giving this sample's time point can be read as: pre-sensitization, week 0. The sample's treatment or condition, from its label and the paper: therapeutic diphenylcyclopropenone sensitization with weekly scalp DPC. Unfractionated whole blood was collected in Tempus Blood RNA tubes, and total RNA was extracted from that blood. At each patch-test visit, blood was drawn before the patch test was applied. Patients were considered eligible if aged 18 to 70, diagnosed with alopecia and deemed suitable for DPC therapy, and patients were excluded if pregnant. The data were obtained in a study of human T cells and chemical hapten exposure (dated by TCRdb to the early 2020s). For the wider study: For sensitization, 2% DPC in acetone was applied to a roughly 2 cm by roughly 2 cm area of upper inner arm skin. Patients additionally received weekly therapeutic DPC doses to the scalp throughout the roughly 25-week study period. Patch testing was performed on the upper back with Finn chambers containing 0.01% DPC, and the patch tests were scored after 6 days according to International Contact Dermatitis Research Group standards. The patient cohort, mostly female, included alopecia areata with under or over 50% scalp involvement, alopecia totalis and alopecia universalis. Libraries were pooled for sequencing, and per-sample TCR yields varied mainly because of small differences in library volumes within the pool. In alopecia patients, the study followed how the peripheral blood TCR repertoire changed in vivo over primary and secondary sensitization to diphenylcyclopropenone (DPC), a hapten. Blood samples were taken from patients before sensitization (week 0) and then at 2, 6 and about 24 weeks after DPC sensitization. About 30 alopecia patients provided blood for TCR sequencing at one to four time points (pre-sensitization, 2, 6 and 24 weeks). From each blood RNA sample, both TCR alpha and TCR beta chains were sequenced.

Receptor amplification or capture employed RACE. Sequencing was performed on a NextSeq 500. During library preparation, unique molecular identifiers were attached to individual cDNA molecules so that TCRs could be counted quantitatively and reproducibly. Processing in the source paper ran as follows. The median number of TCRs per sample was 95,638, ranging from roughly 23,224 to 690,600. V, J and CDR3 annotation of the TCR reads was carried out using the Decombinator software suite. For the PS versus PT1 abundance plots, all samples were subsampled to the same number of TCRs (28,000). TCRs were defined as expanded if absent before sensitization and observed at least eight times at the 2-week time point. The public reads were run again by TCRdb, first through fastp at Q25 and then through MiXCR, and only productive beta chains were kept. All rows with the same CDR3 protein become a single entry with the most common DNA and genes. Here the V and J calls rest on TCRdb's processing, not on the authors' analysis. Recorded for this sample are about 52,000 distinct CDR3 sequences; approximately 9.5% of them occurred a single time. The ten top clones hold 8.5% to 10% of the sample.

Broad study findings and their caveats: Repeated subsampling changed both the strength of the expansion versus patch-test correlation and the threshold at which that correlation became significant. Because every patient had alopecia, a presumed autoimmune disease, the patients' immune response might differ from that of healthy individuals. The number of PT1 expanded TCRs positively correlated with patch test score, significant at thresholds 8, 16 and 32 but not 4. Compared with pre-sensitization or healthy control sets, expanded TCRs formed significantly more large CDR3 similarity clusters, which is consistent with antigen-driven responses. DPC sensitization did not change the number of TCRs with a frequency above 1 in 1000, and there was no evidence of changes in global repertoire structure.

The clonotype was recovered from a woman in her twenties or thirties with alopecia areata. Some clones in this sample may be carry-over from other donors' samples. The sequencing here drew on whole blood, taken in connection with sensitization to the hapten diphenylcyclopropenone (DPC).

The DNA is as follows: TGTGCCAGCAGTTACTCGCATAGCAATCAGCCCCAGCATTTT. This sequence encodes CASSYSHSNQPQHF. The V and J genes are TRBV6-2 or TRBV6-3 and TRBJ1-5, with the D gene call left open. In the germline V gene, CDR1 corresponds to MNHEY and CDR2 to SVGEGT. Reading from cysteine to phenylalanine, the CDR3 counts 14 amino acids. The CDR3 DNA has 42 bases and is translated from base 1. V loses 0 bases, J loses 0 bases, and the germline ends lie 3 bases apart.